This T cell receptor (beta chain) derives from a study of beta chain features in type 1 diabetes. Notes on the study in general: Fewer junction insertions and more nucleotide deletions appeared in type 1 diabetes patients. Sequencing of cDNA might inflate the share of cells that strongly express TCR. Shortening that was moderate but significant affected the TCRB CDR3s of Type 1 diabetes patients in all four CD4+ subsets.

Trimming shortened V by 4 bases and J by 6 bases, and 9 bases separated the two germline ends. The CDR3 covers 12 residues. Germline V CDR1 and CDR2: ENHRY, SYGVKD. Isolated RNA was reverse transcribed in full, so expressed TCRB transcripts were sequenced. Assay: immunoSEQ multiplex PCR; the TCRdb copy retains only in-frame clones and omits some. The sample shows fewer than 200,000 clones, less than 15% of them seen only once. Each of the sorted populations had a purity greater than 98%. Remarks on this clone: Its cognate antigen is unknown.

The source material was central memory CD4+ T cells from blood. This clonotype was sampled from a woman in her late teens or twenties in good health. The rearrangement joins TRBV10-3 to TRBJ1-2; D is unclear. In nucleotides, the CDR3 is TGTGCCATCAGTGTAAATCAGAATGGCTACACCTTC. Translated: CAISVNQNGYTF.